One and the same sample provided the 13 T cell receptor beta chains below, sequenced in a study of monozygotic twins with inflammatory bowel disease. TCRdb re-called the 5' RACE reads and catalogs CDR3 proteins one per entry, DNA excluded. Its listing shows just over 300,000 distinct CDR3 sequences. The sequencing sample was made of blood. Receptors originate from a human donor with ulcerative colitis or Crohn's disease, or a healthy co-twin of an affected twin (not recorded which).

The chain links TRBV20-1 to TRBJ2-3; TCRdb calls TRBD1, which cannot be checked without DNA. The CDR3 is made up of 12 amino acids. Germline assignment: CDR1 DFQATT and CDR2 SNEGSKA (reference sequence). Here the CDR3 reads CSASRGVNTQYF.

CDR3 in amino acids: CASSLGSSGRKETQYF. J is TRBJ2-5 and V is TRBV5-1; TCRdb's assignment of TRBD2 cannot be checked, as there is no DNA. CDR3 length: 16 amino acids. Germline CDR1 SGHRS, CDR2 YFSETQ.

The genes are TRBV28 and TRBJ2-4; absent DNA, TCRdb's TRBD2 call cannot be checked. The CDR3 loop spans 16 amino acids. The germline V gene has CDR1 MDHEN and CDR2 SYDVKM. CDR3 region: CASSSTSGLPKNIQYF.

The V and J genes are TRBV11-3 and TRBJ2-2; TCRdb designates TRBD1, a call that cannot be tested without DNA. The CDR3 consists of 17 residues. Per germline, CDR1 SGHNT and CDR2 YENEEA. The CDR3 sequence: CASSPGSLTGNTGELFF. Based on the CDR3 plus reference TRBV11-3 and TRBJ2-2, the full variable domain is EAGVVQSPRYKIIEKKQPVAFWCNPISGHNTLYWYLQNLGQGPELLIRYENEEAVDDSQLPKDRFSAERLKGVDSTLKIQPAELGDSAVYLCASSPGSLTGNTGELFFGEGSRLTVL.

The J gene is TRBJ1-2, the V gene TRBV28; TCRdb lists TRBD1, though no DNA is available to test this call. The CDR3 extends over 11 amino acids. CDR1 and CDR2 from the germline V gene are MDHEN and SYDVKM. The CDR3 reads CASGTATRYTF.

The chain combines TRBV12-3 or TRBV12-4 with TRBJ1-5; TCRdb's D call of TRBD1 is untestable without DNA. CDR3 length equals 16 residues. The CDR3 loop reads CASSRWGQVSNQPQHF.

The chain recombines TRBV20-1 with TRBJ1-1; with no DNA, the TCRdb D assignment of TRBD1 cannot be verified. Germline V gene lookup returns CDR1 DFQATT and CDR2 SNEGSKA (reference sequence). The CDR3 contains 15 residues. This CDR3 reads CSASPGRGMNTEAFF.

The CDR3 sequence is CASSLDLSGETQYF. The rearrangement links TRBV7-8 to TRBJ2-5. CDR1 SGHVS and CDR2 FQNEAQ come from the germline V gene. This CDR3 is 14 amino acids long.

The rearrangement joins TRBV9 to TRBJ2-2; TCRdb's D gene call, TRBD1, goes unchecked for lack of DNA. CDR1 SGDLS and CDR2 YYNGEE come from the germline V gene. The CDR3 runs 16 residues. CDR3 amino acids: CASSGAGTVLSGELFF.

The chain has TRBV4-3 and TRBJ2-7; the TCRdb D gene call, TRBD1, has no DNA to confirm it. Germline loops: CDR1 LGHNA, CDR2 YSLEER. This CDR3 is 14 amino acids long. Here the CDR3 reads CASSPGEGFGEQYF.

The chain is built from TRBV28 and TRBJ2-7; lacking DNA, the TRBD1 call made by TCRdb goes unchecked. Germline values: CDR1 MDHEN, CDR2 SYDVKM. CDR3 length: 13 amino acids. The CDR3 sequence is CASRLGGSGEQYF.

The genes are TRBV7-9 and TRBJ1-1; as DNA is missing, the TRBD1 call by TCRdb cannot be tested. In germline, CDR1 is SEHNR, CDR2 FQNEAQ (reference sequence). This CDR3 is 14 amino acids long. CDR3 in amino acids: CASSRGDSPGGAFF.

This chain joins TRBV4-1 and TRBJ2-1; TCRdb calls TRBD1, which cannot be checked without DNA. The length of the CDR3 is 16 residues. In germline, CDR1 is MGHRA, CDR2 YSYEKL. Here the CDR3 reads CASSQRRGQVLNEQFF.